These T cell receptor beta chains were read from a single sample in a study of blood T cell repertoires in COVID-19. Here immunoSEQ multiplex PCR was the method, and the copy in TCRdb shows in-frame clones only, minus some. Altogether under 300,000 clones are present, around 82% being singletons, with the ten largest covering roughly a tenth. Sequences were obtained from peripheral blood. Receptors were obtained from a woman aged 45-60 years who had recovered from COVID-19. The CDR3 runs from the conserved cysteine through the conserved F or W. D genes are given only for firm matches. The size field is filled for only some rows; it gives once, few, many or a size class.

V gene	CDR3 length	J gene	D gene	clone size	CDR3 DNA	CDR3 protein
TRBV30	18	TRBJ2-3	TRBD2	.	TGTGCCTGGAGTCCCGGACTAGCGGGCCTGGCAGGCACAGATACGCAGTATTTT	CAWSPGLAGLAGTDTQYF
TRBV2	13	TRBJ1-2	TRBD1	.	TGTGCCAGCAGCGGGACAGCTAACTATGGCTACACCTTC	CASSGTANYGYTF
TRBV28	14	TRBJ2-5	.	.	TGTGCCAGCAGTTCCGGACACCTTCAAGAGACCCAGTACTTC	CASSSGHLQETQYF
TRBV9	16	TRBJ2-7	TRBD2	once	TGTGCCAGCAGCCCAACGGGACTAGCGGGATTCCACGAGCAGTACTTC	CASSPTGLAGFHEQYF
TRBV6-5	15	TRBJ2-7	.	.	TGTGCCAGCAGCTCTGCCTCTTTCCTGCCCGGCGAGCAGTACTTC	CASSSASFLPGEQYF
TRBV6-5	15	TRBJ2-5	.	.	TGTGCCAGCACTATAGGGGGGGGCCTTCAAGAGACCCAGTACTTC	CASTIGGGLQETQYF
TRBV27	13	TRBJ2-1	TRBD2	.	TGTGCCAGCAGGGGACTAGGCTTCAATGAGCAGTTCTTC	CASRGLGFNEQFF
TRBV5-1	14	TRBJ2-3	TRBD1	.	TGCGCCAGCAGCCCGGGACAGGCGGCAGATACGCAGTATTTT	CASSPGQAADTQYF
TRBV7-2	15	TRBJ1-3	.	.	TGTGCCAGCAGCCTCTCACGAGGGAGGGGAAACACCATATATTTT	CASSLSRGRGNTIYF
TRBV28	13	TRBJ1-1	.	.	TGTGCCAGCAGCTCGCCGGGGGTGACTGAAGCTTTCTTT	CASSSPGVTEAFF
TRBV7-9	12	TRBJ2-5	.	.	TGTGCCAGCAGCGCAGGGCAAGAGACCCAGTACTTC	CASSAGQETQYF
TRBV27	19	TRBJ1-4	.	.	TGTGCCAGCAGTTTACGACCCTTACCAGACGTAGCGGTTAGGCCGTGGCTGTTTTTT	CASSLRPLPDVAVRPWLFF
TRBV6-2/TRBV6-3	14	TRBJ2-5	.	.	TGTGCCAGCAGTTACTTAACCTTCGGGGAGACCCAGTACTTC	CASSYLTFGETQYF
TRBV28	15	TRBJ2-5	TRBD1	few	TGTGCCAGCAGACAAGGGACAGGGACAATGGAGACCCAGTACTTC	CASRQGTGTMETQYF
TRBV2	12	TRBJ2-6	.	once	TGTGCCAGCAGGGCCGGGGCCAACGTCCTGACTTTC	CASRAGANVLTF
TRBV5-6	15	TRBJ2-1	.	.	TGTGCCAGCAGCTACTCTAGCTGGGTCTACAATGAGCAGTTCTTC	CASSYSSWVYNEQFF
TRBV12-3/TRBV12-4	13	TRBJ2-1	.	few	TGTGCCAGCAGTTTTGAGCGAATCAATGAGCAGTTCTTC	CASSFERINEQFF